The next 29 T cell receptor beta chains were all read from a single sample in a study of blood T cell repertoires in COVID-19. Using immunoSEQ multiplex PCR, the repertoire was profiled, and TCRdb retains in-frame clones only, with some absent. The table shows some 150,000 clones, with approximately 80% occurring only once. The sequenced sample consisted of peripheral blood. Source of these receptors: a woman aged 50 to 60 in a cohort sampled during active or convalescent COVID-19.

The chain employs TRBV4-3 and TRBJ1-2; TRBD1 matches 11 bases. V shed 0 bases, J shed 6 bases, and the junction held 3 bases outside the gene matches. The germline gives CDR1 LGHNA, CDR2 YSLEER. The CDR3 totals 15 residues. CDR3 nucleotides: TGCGCCAGCAGCCAAGATCGGACAGGGGGCGATGGCTACACCTTC. Protein: CASSQDRTGGDGYTF.

Here the CDR3 reads CASSDHSYGYTF. The CDR3, as DNA: TGTGCCAGCAGTGACCACAGCTATGGCTACACCTTC. The rearrangement uses TRBV6-1 and TRBJ1-2; D ambiguous. Deletions cut 3 bases from V and 4 bases from J, with 6 bases between. The CDR3 runs 12 residues. Germline assignment: CDR1 MNHNS and CDR2 SASEGT.

The chain recombines TRBV4-1 with TRBJ2-2; 10 bases are shared with TRBD2. The junction had 7 bases not matched to a gene; V was cut back by 0 bases and J by 3 bases. Per the germline V gene, CDR1 is MGHRA and CDR2 is YSYEKL. The CDR3 is 18 residues long. This CDR3 is CASSQDKWSGGDTGELFF. CDR3 in DNA: TGCGCCAGCAGCCAAGATAAGTGGAGCGGGGGGGACACCGGGGAGCTGTTTTTT.

This clone was counted a few times. V and J are TRBV12-3 or TRBV12-4 and TRBJ1-2; no clear D. V gave up 7 bases and J gave up 7 bases, with 16 bases separating them. This CDR3 is built from 13 residues. The CDR3 region has the DNA TGTGCCAGCATCAAAAGTAGGGAGTTTGGCTACACCTTC. Its translation: CASIKSREFGYTF.

A single count supports this clone. The rearrangement joins TRBV6-5 to TRBJ1-5; D may be TRBD1 (5 bases). V was shortened by 6 bases and J by 3 bases, with 9 bases between the two germline ends. Per the germline V gene, CDR1 is MNHEY and CDR2 is SVGAGI. The CDR3 is 13 residues long. The CDR3 DNA reads TGTGCCAGCAGACAGGTTAACAATCAGCCCCAGCATTTT. Translated, it gives CASRQVNNQPQHF.

The chain combines TRBV5-1 with TRBJ2-7, with TRBD2 identical over 10 bases. After removal of 1 base from V and 0 bases from J, the junction contained 1 base not matched to a gene. CDR3 size: 15 residues. CDR1 SGHRS and CDR2 YFSETQ come from the germline V gene. The CDR3 DNA reads TGCGCCAGCAGCTTGCTAGCGGGGGCCTCCTACGAGCAGTACTTC. This gives the protein CASSLLAGASYEQYF.

This chain connects TRBV2 to TRBJ2-6, with D unresolved. V was clipped by 3 bases and J by 0 bases, with 9 bases between them. Looked up from germline, CDR1 is SNHLY and CDR2 is FYNNEI. The CDR3 covers 16 residues. CDR3 bases: TGTGCCAGCAGTGAGGGCCAGATCTCTGGGGCCAACGTCCTGACTTTC. This translates into CASSEGQISGANVLTF.

This chain connects TRBV25-1 to TRBJ1-6; the match to TRBD1 covers 9 bases. CDR1 and CDR2 (germline): MGHDK, SYGVNS. This CDR3 contains 15 residues. Losses at the gene ends were 6 bases for V and 6 bases for J; bases not matched to a gene: 6. The CDR3 coding sequence is TGTGCCAGCAGACTCTCGACAGGGGGTAATTCACCCCTCCACTTT. It translates to CASRLSTGGNSPLHF.

This chain uses TRBV3-1 (or the pseudogene TRBV3-2) with TRBJ1-3, with 10 bases matching TRBD1. With 0 bases clipped from V and 6 bases from J, the junction kept 5 bases outside the gene matches. Per the germline V gene, CDR1 is LGHDT and CDR2 is YNNKEL (reference sequence). This CDR3 region has 16 residues. The CDR3 DNA sequence: TGTGCCAGCAGCCAAGATCTGACAGGGGGCCAAAACACCATATATTTT. Protein product: CASSQDLTGGQNTIYF.

The CDR3 nucleotides are TGTGCCAGCAGCTTGGAACAGCTCCAAGGAAACACCATATATTTT. Residues: CASSLEQLQGNTIYF. The V gene is TRBV5-6, the J gene TRBJ1-3; D not certain. Trimming stripped 0 bases from V and 4 bases from J, with 11 bases between. The germline gives CDR1 SGHDT, CDR2 YYEEEE. The CDR3 spans 15 residues.

The chain employs TRBV29-1 and TRBJ1-2; 8 bases match TRBD1. CDR1 and CDR2 (germline): SQVTM, ANQGSEA. Unmatched junction bases numbered 8, after V lost 2 bases and J lost 3 bases. The CDR3 covers 15 residues. Here the CDR3 DNA reads TGCAGCGTTGAAAGGAGGACAGGGCGAGACTATGGCTACACCTTC. Amino acid sequence: CSVERRTGRDYGYTF.

The gene calls are TRBV11-2 and TRBJ1-1; D is uncertain. The CDR3 has 11 amino acids. Trimming removed 5 bases at V and 14 bases at J, with 15 bases between. The germline V gene encodes CDR1 SGHAT and CDR2 FQNNGV. CDR3 DNA sequence: TGTGCCAGCAGCCGGGAAACTCATCCATTCTTT. This translates into CASSRETHPFF.

Concerning this clone itself: The same CDR3 arises from other DNA sequences in this sample as well. The chain joins TRBV5-6 to TRBJ1-1; D not resolved. Trimming took 0 bases from V and 4 from J, leaving 7 bases between them. The V gene's germline CDR1 is SGHDT and CDR2 YYEEEE. The CDR3 runs to 13 residues. The CDR3, as DNA: TGTGCCAGCAGCTTGGCCGGTGTCACTGAAGCTTTCTTT. Translation gives CASSLAGVTEAFF.

The rearrangement links TRBV10-3 to TRBJ1-1; 9 positions match TRBD1. The trim removed 5 bases at V and 1 base at J, leaving 2 bases unmatched. CDR1 is ENHRY, CDR2 SYGVKD, per germline. This CDR3 is 14 amino acids long. CDR3 DNA sequence: TGTGCCATCAGTTGGGACAGGGAGAACACTGAAGCTTTCTTT. Its translation is CAISWDRENTEAFF.

The chain links TRBV6-2 or TRBV6-3 to TRBJ1-2; the D is unclear. Between the trimmed V and J ends, which lost 4 bases and 0 bases, there was a span of 15 bases. Germline lookup yields CDR1 MNHEY and CDR2 SVGEGT. The CDR3 extends over 16 amino acids. Here the CDR3 reads CASSLSRWLANYGYTF. The CDR3, as DNA: TGTGCCAGCAGTTTGTCCCGGTGGCTAGCTAACTATGGCTACACCTTC.

This chain uses TRBV5-1 with TRBJ2-7, with a weak D call TRBD1 (6 bases). Germline assignment: CDR1 SGHRS and CDR2 YFSETQ. The CDR3 loop spans 13 amino acids. Trimming removed 4 bases at V and 5 bases at J, with 13 bases between. The CDR3 DNA reads TGCGCCAGCAGCGCTTACAGGGTCAACGAGCAGTACTTC. It is translated as CASSAYRVNEQYF. The whole variable domain, filled in from reference TRBV5-1 and TRBJ2-7, reads KAGVTQTPRYLIKTRGQQVTLSCSPISGHRSVSWYQQTPGQGLQFLFEYFSETQRNKGNFPGRFSGRQFSNSRSEMNVSTLELGDSALYLCASSAYRVNEQYFGPGTRLTVT.

The V gene is TRBV6-6, the J gene TRBJ2-3; unclear D gene. Per the germline V gene, CDR1 is MNHNY and CDR2 is SVGAGI (reference sequence). This CDR3 has 15 residues. Trimming left V 2 bases short and J 2 bases short, with 11 bases between. This CDR3 is CASSYRGEVTDTQYF. DNA of the CDR3: TGTGCCAGCAGTTACAGAGGCGAAGTCACAGATACGCAGTATTTT.

On this clone itself: The junction departs from the called germline gene at one end, perhaps through a read error. The chain joins TRBV6-4 to TRBJ2-2; D perhaps matches TRBD2 (6 bases). This CDR3 has 15 amino acids. Germline V CDR1 and CDR2: MRHNA, SNTAGT. The CDR3 here is CASRLEAANTGELFF. In nucleotides, the CDR3 is TGTGCGAGCAGACTAGAAGCGGCTAACACCGGGGAGCTGTTTTTT.

The chain recombines TRBV2 with TRBJ2-1, with 10 bases lining up with TRBD2. V dropped 6 bases and J dropped 1; count of bases not matched to a gene: 6. The germline V gene has CDR1 SNHLY and CDR2 FYNNEI. The CDR3 totals 16 residues. The CDR3 here is CASRWLAGESYNEQFF. The CDR3 DNA follows: TGTGCCAGCAGATGGCTAGCGGGGGAATCCTACAATGAGCAGTTCTTC.

The V gene is TRBV27, the J gene TRBJ2-2, with a tentative D call TRBD1 (5 bases). CDR3 length equals 14 residues. Germline V lookup: CDR1 MNHEY, CDR2 SMNVEV (reference sequence). The V end lost 10 bases, the J end lost 5 bases, and 17 bases lay between the germline ends. Here the CDR3 DNA reads TGTGCCACCCGGCTGGGGCGTGAAACCGGGGAGCTGTTTTTT. This gives the protein CATRLGRETGELFF.

V gene TRBV25-1 combines with J gene TRBJ2-7; D unclear. Trimming left V 7 bases short and J 3 bases short, with 13 bases between. Germline V gene data show CDR1 as MGHDK and CDR2 as SYGVNS. The CDR3 is made up of 13 amino acids. CDR3 residues: CASTPNTYYEQYF. DNA of the CDR3: TGTGCCAGCACCCCGAATACATACTACGAGCAGTACTTC.

This clone was seen a single time. The chain employs TRBV5-1 and TRBJ1-4, with TRBD1 matching 9 bases. Germline V gives CDR1 SGHRS, CDR2 YFSETQ. The length of the CDR3 is 15 residues. With 2 bases clipped from V and 8 bases from J, the junction kept 7 bases outside the gene matches. The CDR3 protein is CASSFTGQGGEKLFF. The DNA for the CDR3 is TGCGCCAGCAGCTTTACGGGACAGGGAGGGGAAAAACTGTTTTTT.

V gene TRBV2 combines with J gene TRBJ1-1; D gene ambiguous. The germline CDR1 and CDR2 sequences are SNHLY and FYNNEI. The germline V and J ends were trimmed by 4 bases and 1 base, with 7 bases remaining between them. CDR3 length equals 13 residues. CDR3 region: CASSVWRNTEAFF. For the CDR3, the DNA is TGTGCCAGCAGTGTATGGAGGAACACTGAAGCTTTCTTT.

DNA for the CDR3: TGCGCCAGCAGCCAAGAGGCGGCAGGGGTCAGCAATCAGCCCCAGCATTTT. Translation: CASSQEAAGVSNQPQHF. J is TRBJ1-5 and V is TRBV4-1; the D gene is possibly TRBD1 (6 bases). CDR1 and CDR2 from the germline V gene are MGHRA and YSYEKL. The CDR3 is 17 residues long. Trimming pared 0 bases from V and 1 base from J, leaving 13 bases between.

The chain recombines TRBV5-1 with TRBJ2-5; the D gene is possibly TRBD1 (7 bases). This CDR3 comprises 16 residues. The V and J ends lost 0 bases and 2 bases respectively, with 14 bases between them. The germline V gene encodes CDR1 SGHRS and CDR2 YFSETQ. The CDR3 sequence is CASSLVAAGGQETQYF. For the CDR3, the DNA is TGCGCCAGCAGCTTGGTTGCCGCAGGGGGGCAAGAGACCCAGTACTTC.

This sequence joins TRBV30 and TRBJ1-3; the match to TRBD1 covers 7 bases. The CDR3 runs to 17 residues. CDR1 GTSNPN and CDR2 SVGIG come from the germline V gene (reference sequence). With 2 bases clipped from V and 0 bases from J, the junction kept 10 bases outside the gene matches. CDR3 DNA: TGTGCCTGGAGTTTCTACAGGGGATTCGGCTCTGGAAACACCATATATTTT. Encoded protein: CAWSFYRGFGSGNTIYF.

This sequence joins TRBV4-1 and TRBJ2-3; 9 bases fit TRBD2. This CDR3 contains 17 residues. Trimming at V came to 1 base and at J to 4 bases, leaving 9 bases not matched to a gene. Germline CDR1 is MGHRA and CDR2 is YSYEKL. Here the CDR3 DNA reads TGCGCCAGCAGCCAAGGTTTGCGGGGGGGCCGCGCAGATACGCAGTATTTT. This gives the protein CASSQGLRGGRADTQYF.

The chain recombines TRBV12-3 or TRBV12-4 with TRBJ2-2; D gene unclear. V lost 2 bases and J 3 bases, leaving 4 bases between the germline ends. The CDR3 is 13 amino acids. The CDR3 coding sequence is TGTGCCAGCAGTTTAATCGACACCGGGGAGCTGTTTTTT. It translates to CASSLIDTGELFF.

The rearrangement uses TRBV6-2 or TRBV6-3 and TRBJ2-1; perhaps TRBD2 as D (6 bases). The CDR3 is 16 amino acids. Trimming left V 5 bases short and J 0 bases short, with 14 bases between. The germline V gene encodes CDR1 MNHEY and CDR2 SVGEGT. CDR3 sequence (DNA): TGTGCCAGCAGTCCCATGGAGGAGGGCTCCTACAATGAGCAGTTCTTC. Its translation is CASSPMEEGSYNEQFF.